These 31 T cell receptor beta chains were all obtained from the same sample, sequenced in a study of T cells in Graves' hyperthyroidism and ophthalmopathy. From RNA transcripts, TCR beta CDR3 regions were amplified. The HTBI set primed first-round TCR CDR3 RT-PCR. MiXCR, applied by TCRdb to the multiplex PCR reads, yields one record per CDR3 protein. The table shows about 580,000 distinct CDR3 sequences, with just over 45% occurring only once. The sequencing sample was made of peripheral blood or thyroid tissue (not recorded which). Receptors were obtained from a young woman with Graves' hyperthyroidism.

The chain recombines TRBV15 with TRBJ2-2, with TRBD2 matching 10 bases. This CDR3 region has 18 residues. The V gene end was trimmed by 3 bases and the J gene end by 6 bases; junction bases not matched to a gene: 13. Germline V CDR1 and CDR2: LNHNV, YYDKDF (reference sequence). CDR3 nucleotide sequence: TGTGCCACCAGCAGCCCTACATGGGGACTAGCGTGGGCCGGGGAGCTGTTTTTT. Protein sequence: CATSSPTWGLAWAGELFF. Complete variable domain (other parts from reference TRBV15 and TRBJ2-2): DAMVIQNPRYQVTQFGKPVTLSCSQTLNHNVMYWYQQKSSQAPKLLFHYYDKDFNNEADTPDNFQSRRPNTSFCFLDIRSPGLGDTAMYLCATSSPTWGLAWAGELFFGEGSRLTVL.

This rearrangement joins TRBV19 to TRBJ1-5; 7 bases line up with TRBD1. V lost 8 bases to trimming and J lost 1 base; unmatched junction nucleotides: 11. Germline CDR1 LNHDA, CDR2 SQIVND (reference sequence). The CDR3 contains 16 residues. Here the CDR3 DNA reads TGTGCCAGTCTAGGGGTAGCAGGGGGAAGCAATCAGCCCCAGCATTTT. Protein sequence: CASLGVAGGSNQPQHF. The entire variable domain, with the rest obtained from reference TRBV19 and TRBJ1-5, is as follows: DGGITQSPKYLFRKEGQNVTLSCEQNLNHDAMYWYRQDPGQGLRLIYYSQIVNDFQKGDIAEGYSVSREKKESFPLTVTSAQKNPTAFYLCASLGVAGGSNQPQHFGDGTRLSIL.

The CDR3 DNA follows: TGCAGCGTTGAATCAGGGGGAGATGGCTACACCTTC. Protein: CSVESGGDGYTF. This rearrangement joins TRBV29-1 to TRBJ1-2; 7 bases match TRBD1. Trimming at V came to 2 bases and at J to 6 bases, leaving 3 bases not matched to a gene. This CDR3 is built from 12 residues. In germline, CDR1 is SQVTM, CDR2 ANQGSEA.

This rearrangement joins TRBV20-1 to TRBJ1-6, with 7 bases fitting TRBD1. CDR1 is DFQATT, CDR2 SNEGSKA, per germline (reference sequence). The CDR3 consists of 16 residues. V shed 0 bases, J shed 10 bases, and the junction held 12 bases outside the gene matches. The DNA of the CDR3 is TGCAGTGCTAGAGAGAAGGGAGGAGCAGGGGGATCACCCCTCCACTTT. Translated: CSAREKGGAGGSPLHF.

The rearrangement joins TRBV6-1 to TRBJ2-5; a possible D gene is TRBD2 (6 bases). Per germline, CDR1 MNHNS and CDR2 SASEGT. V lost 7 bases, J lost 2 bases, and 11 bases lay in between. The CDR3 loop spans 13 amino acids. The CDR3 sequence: CASTREAQETQYF. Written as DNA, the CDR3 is TGTGCCAGCACCAGGGAGGCACAAGAGACCCAGTACTTC.

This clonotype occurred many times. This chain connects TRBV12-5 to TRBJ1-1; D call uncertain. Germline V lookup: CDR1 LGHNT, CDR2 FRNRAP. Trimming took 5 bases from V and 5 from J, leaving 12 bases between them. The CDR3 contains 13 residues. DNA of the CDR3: TGTGCTAGTGGTCAAGGGTTCCGTACTGAAGCTTTCTTT. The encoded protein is CASGQGFRTEAFF. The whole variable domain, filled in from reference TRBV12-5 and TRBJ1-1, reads DARVTQTPRHKVTEMGQEVTMRCQPILGHNTVFWYRQTMMQGLELLAYFRNRAPLDDSGMPKDRFSAEMPDATLATLKIQPSEPRDSAVYFCASGQGFRTEAFFGQGTRLTVV.

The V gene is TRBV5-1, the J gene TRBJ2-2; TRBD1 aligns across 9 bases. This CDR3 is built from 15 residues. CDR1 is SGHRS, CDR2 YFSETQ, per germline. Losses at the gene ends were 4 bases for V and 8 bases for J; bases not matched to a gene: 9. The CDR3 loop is CASSGTGKGSGELFF. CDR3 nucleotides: TGCGCCAGCAGCGGGACAGGGAAAGGATCGGGGGAGCTGTTTTTT.

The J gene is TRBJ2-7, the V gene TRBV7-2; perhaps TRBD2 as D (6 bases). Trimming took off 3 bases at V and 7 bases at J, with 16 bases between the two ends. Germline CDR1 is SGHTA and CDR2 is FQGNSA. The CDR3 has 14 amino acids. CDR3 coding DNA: TGTGCCAGCAGCTTCCCGGGAGCCAACAATGAGCAGTACTTC. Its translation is CASSFPGANNEQYF.

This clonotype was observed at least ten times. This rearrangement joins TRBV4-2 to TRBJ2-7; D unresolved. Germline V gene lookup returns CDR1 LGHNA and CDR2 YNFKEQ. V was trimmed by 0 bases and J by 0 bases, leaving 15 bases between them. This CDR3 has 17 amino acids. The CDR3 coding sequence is TGTGCCAGCAGCCAAGAATTCGACGGCCTAAGCTCCTACGAGCAGTACTTC. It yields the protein CASSQEFDGLSSYEQYF.

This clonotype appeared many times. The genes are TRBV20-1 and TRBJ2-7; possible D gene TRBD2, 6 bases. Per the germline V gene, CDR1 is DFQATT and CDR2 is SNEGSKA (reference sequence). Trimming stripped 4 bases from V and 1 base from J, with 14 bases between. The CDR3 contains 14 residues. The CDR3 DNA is TGCAGTGCTACCGGGTGGGGGGAGTCCTACGAGCAGTACTTC. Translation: CSATGWGESYEQYF.

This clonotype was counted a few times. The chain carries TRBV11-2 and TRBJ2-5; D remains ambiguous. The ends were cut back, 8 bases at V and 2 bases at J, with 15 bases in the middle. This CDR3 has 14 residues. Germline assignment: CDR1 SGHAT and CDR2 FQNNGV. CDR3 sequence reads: CASSHRANQETQYF. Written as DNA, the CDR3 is TGTGCCAGCTCACACCGGGCAAATCAAGAGACCCAGTACTTC.

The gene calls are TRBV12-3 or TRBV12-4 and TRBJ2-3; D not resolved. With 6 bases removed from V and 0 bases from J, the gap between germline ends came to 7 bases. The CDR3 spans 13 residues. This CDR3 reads CASRYASTDTQYF. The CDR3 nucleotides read TGTGCCAGCAGGTACGCTAGCACAGATACGCAGTATTTT.

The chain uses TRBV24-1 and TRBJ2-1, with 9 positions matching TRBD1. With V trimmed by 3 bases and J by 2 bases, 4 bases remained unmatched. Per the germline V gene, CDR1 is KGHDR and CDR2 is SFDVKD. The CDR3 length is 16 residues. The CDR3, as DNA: TGTGCCACCAGTGATGGACAGGGGATCCCCTACAATGAGCAGTTCTTC. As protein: CATSDGQGIPYNEQFF.

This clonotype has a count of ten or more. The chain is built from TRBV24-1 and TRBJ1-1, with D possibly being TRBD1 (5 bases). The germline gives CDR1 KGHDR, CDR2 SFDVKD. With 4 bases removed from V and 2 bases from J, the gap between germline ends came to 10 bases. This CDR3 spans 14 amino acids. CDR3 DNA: TGTGCCACCAGTGACCACGGGACCAACACTGAAGCTTTCTTT. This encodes CATSDHGTNTEAFF.

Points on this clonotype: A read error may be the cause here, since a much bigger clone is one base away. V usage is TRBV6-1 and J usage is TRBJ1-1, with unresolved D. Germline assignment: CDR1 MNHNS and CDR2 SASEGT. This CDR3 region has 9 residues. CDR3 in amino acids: CTSEIGAFF. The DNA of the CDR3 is TGTACCAGCGAAATTGGGGCTTTCTTT.

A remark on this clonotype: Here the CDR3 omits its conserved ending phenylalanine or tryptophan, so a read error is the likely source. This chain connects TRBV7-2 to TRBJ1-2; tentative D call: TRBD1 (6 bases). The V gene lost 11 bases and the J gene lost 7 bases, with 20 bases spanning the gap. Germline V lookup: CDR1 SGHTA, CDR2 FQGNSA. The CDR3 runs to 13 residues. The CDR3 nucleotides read TGTGCCGGCAACGGGGGGGCCTGGGGTGGCTACACCCTC. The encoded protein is CAGNGGAWGGYTL.

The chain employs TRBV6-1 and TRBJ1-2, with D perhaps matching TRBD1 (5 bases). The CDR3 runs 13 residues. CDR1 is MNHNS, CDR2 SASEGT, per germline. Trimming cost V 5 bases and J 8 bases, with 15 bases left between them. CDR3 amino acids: CASSTQGRGGYTF. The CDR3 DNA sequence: TGTGCCAGCAGTACGCAAGGGAGGGGAGGCTACACCTTC.

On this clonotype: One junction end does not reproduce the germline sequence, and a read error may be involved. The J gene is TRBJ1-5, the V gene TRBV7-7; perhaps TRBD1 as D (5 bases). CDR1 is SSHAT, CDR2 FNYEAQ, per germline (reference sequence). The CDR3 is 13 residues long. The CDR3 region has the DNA TGTGCTAGCAGCCAGGGAACTAATCAGCCCCAGCATTTT. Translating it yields CASSQGTNQPQHF. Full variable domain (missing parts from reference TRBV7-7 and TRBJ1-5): GAGVSQSPRYKVTKRGQDVTLRCDPISSHATLYWYQQALGQGPEFLTYFNYEAQPDKSGLPSDRFSAERPEGSISTLTIQRTEQRDSAMYRCASSQGTNQPQHFGDGTRLSIL.

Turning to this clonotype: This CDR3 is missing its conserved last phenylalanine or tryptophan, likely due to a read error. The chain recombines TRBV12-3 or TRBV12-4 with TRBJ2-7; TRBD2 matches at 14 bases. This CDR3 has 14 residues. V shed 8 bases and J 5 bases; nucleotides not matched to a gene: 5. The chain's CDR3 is CASGTSGRLHEQYL. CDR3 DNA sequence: TGTGCCAGCGGGACTAGCGGGAGACTCCACGAGCAGTACCTC.

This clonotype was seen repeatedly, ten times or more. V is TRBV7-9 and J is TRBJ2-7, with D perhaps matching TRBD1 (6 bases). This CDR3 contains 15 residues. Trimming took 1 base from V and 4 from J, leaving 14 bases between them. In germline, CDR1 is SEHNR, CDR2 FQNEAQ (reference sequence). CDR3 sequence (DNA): TGTGCCAGCAGCTTAGATCGGGCAGGGGCGTACGAGCAGTACTTC. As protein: CASSLDRAGAYEQYF.

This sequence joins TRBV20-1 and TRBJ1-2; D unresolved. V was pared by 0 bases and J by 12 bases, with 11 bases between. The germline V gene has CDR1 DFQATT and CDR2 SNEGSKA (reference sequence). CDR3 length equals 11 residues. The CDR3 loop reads CSARDRGAHTF. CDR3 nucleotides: TGCAGTGCTAGAGATCGGGGAGCTCACACCTTC.

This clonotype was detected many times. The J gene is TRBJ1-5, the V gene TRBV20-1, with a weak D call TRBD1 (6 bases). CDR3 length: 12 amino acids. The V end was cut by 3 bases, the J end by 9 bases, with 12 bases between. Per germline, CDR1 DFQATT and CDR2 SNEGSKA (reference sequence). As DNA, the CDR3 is TGCAGTGCTAGGACAGGAAGATCGCCCCAGCATTTT. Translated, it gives CSARTGRSPQHF.

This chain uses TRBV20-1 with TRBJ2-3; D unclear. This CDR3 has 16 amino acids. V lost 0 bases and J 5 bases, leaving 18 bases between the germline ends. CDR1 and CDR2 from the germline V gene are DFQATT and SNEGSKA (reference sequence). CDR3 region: CSARDESAVWEDTQYF. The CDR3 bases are TGCAGTGCTAGAGATGAGAGTGCGGTCTGGGAAGATACGCAGTATTTT.

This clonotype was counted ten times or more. As DNA, the CDR3 is TGTGCCAGTAGTATATGGGGACAGGGTAGCAATCAGCCCCAGCATTTT. It is translated as CASSIWGQGSNQPQHF. The V gene is TRBV19, the J gene TRBJ1-5, with TRBD1 matching over 9 bases. V was pared by 2 bases and J by 0 bases, with 2 bases of the junction left unmatched. Germline V lookup: CDR1 LNHDA, CDR2 SQIVND (reference sequence). The CDR3 is made up of 16 amino acids. The variable domain in full, with the rest retrieved from reference TRBV19 and TRBJ1-5, is DGGITQSPKYLFRKEGQNVTLSCEQNLNHDAMYWYRQDPGQGLRLIYYSQIVNDFQKGDIAEGYSVSREKKESFPLTVTSAQKNPTAFYLCASSIWGQGSNQPQHFGDGTRLSIL.

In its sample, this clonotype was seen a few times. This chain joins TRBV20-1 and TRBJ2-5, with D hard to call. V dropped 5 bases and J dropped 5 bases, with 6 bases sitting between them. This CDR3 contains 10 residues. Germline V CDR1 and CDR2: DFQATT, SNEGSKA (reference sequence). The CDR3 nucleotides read TGCAGTGCTGCTGGGGAGACCCAGTACTTC. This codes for CSAAGETQYF.

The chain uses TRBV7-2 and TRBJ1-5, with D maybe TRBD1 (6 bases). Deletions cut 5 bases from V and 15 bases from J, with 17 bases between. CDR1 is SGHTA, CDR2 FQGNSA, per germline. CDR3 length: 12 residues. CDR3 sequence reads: CASSPWWGQLHF. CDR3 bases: TGTGCCAGCAGCCCCTGGTGGGGGCAACTGCATTTT.

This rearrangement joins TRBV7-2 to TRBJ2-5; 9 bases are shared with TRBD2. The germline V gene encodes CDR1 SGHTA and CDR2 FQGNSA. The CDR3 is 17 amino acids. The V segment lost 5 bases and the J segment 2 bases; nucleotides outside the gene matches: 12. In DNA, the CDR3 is TGTGCCAGCAGCCGTCCCCTTAGCGGGAGCCGACAAGAGACCCAGTACTTC. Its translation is CASSRPLSGSRQETQYF.

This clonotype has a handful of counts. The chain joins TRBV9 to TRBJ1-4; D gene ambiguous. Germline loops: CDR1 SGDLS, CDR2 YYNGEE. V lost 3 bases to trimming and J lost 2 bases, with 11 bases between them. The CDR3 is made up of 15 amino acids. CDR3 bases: TGTGCCAGCAGCGGGACCCCTGACACTAATGAAAAACTGTTTTTT. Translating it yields CASSGTPDTNEKLFF.

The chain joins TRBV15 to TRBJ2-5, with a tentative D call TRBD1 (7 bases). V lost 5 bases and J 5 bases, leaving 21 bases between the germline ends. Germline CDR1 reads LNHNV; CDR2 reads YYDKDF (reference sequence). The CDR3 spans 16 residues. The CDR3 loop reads CATSSKGGLGGETQYF. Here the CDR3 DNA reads TGTGCCACCAGCTCTAAGGGGGGTTTAGGGGGCGAGACCCAGTACTTC.

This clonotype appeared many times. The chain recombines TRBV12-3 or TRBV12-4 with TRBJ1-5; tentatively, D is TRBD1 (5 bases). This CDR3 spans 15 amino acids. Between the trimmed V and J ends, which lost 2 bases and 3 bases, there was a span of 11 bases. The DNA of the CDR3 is TGTGCCAGCAGTTTATCTGACAGTGCCAATCAGCCCCAGCATTTT. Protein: CASSLSDSANQPQHF.

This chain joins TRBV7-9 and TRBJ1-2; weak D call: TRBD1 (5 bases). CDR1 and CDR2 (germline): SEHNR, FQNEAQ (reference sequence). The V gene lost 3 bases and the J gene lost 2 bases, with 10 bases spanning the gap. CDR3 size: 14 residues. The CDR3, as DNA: TGTGCCAGCAGCTTTAACGGGACCAACTATGGCTACACCTTC. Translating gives CASSFNGTNYGYTF.